This entry describes one TCR beta chain. The data were produced by immunoSEQ multiplex PCR, yet TCRdb's version contains in-frame clones alone and is incomplete. Of tens of thousands of clones in the sample, approximately 84% were seen once. Between the trimmed V and J ends, which lost 3 bases and 8 bases, there was a span of 11 bases. This CDR3 has 12 amino acids. Germline assignment: CDR1 SGDLS and CDR2 YYNGEE. The sample comes from a study of blood T cell repertoires in COVID-19. About the research overall: Sites across the United States, Italy and Spain contributed samples from acute and convalescent COVID-19.

The receptor comes from a man in his fifties or sixties with acute or convalescent COVID-19. The sequenced material came from peripheral blood. The chain uses TRBV9 and TRBJ1-2; D may be TRBD1 (5 bases). The CDR3 region has the DNA TGTGCCAGCAGCGCAGGGACTCGCGGCTACACCTTC. Amino acids: CASSAGTRGYTF.